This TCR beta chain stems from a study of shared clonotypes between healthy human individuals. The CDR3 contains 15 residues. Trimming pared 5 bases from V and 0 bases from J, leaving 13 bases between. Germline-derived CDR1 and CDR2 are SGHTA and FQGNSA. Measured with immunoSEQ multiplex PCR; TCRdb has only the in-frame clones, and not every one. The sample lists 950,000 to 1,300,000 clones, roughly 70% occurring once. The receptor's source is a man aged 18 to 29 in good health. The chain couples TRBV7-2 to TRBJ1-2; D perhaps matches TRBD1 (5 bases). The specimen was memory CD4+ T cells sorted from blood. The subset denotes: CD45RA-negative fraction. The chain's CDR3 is CASSIRTRTNYGYTF. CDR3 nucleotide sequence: TGTGCCAGCAGCATTCGGACAAGAACTAACTATGGCTACACCTTC. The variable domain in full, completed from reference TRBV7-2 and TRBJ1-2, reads GAGVSQSPSNKVTEKGKDVELRCDPISGHTALYWYRQSLGQGLEFLIYFQGNSAPDKSGLPSDRFSAERTGGSVSTLTIQRTQQEDSAVYLCASSIRTRTNYGYTFGSGTRLTVV.